This entry is about one TCR beta chain. Its antigen remains unidentified. 13 Jbeta primers and 60 Vbeta primers were used for the PCR. Original data processing: The count from a later analysis was 60 million to 85 million unique TCR beta chains, 9 million to 12 million of them shared. The data were produced by immunoSEQ multiplex PCR, yet TCRdb's version contains in-frame clones alone and is incomplete. The DNA gave D and trimming, while V, J and clone size come from that table. Of about 200,000 clones in the sample, 12% were seen once. The data derive from a study of cytomegalovirus exposure and HLA in healthy donors. CDR3 length equals 16 residues. Germline V gives CDR1 SGHRS, CDR2 YFSETQ. With 1 base clipped from V and 0 bases from J, the junction kept 4 bases outside the gene matches. Notes on the study in general: Reports indicated that the classifier achieved high specificity and sensitivity in diagnosing cytomegalovirus status.

The donors, nominally healthy at sampling, likely had unrecorded immune exposures. The sequencing sample was made of PBMCs. The clonotype was recovered from a man aged 45-65 years in good health and CMV-seropositive. The chain uses TRBV5-1 and TRBJ2-3, with 8 bases fitting TRBD1. Here the CDR3 DNA reads TGCGCCAGCAGCTTGACAGGGGGTCATAGCACAGATACGCAGTATTTT. Translation gives CASSLTGGHSTDTQYF.